This TCR beta chain was retrieved from a study of blood T cells in healthy people across ages. Losses at the gene ends were 4 bases for V and 3 bases for J; bases not matched to a gene: 7. The germline gives CDR1 SGHRS, CDR2 YFSETQ. CDR3 length: 14 residues. The study, taken as a whole, reports: Per million T cells, TCR beta diversity dropped about linearly as age rose. There were more naive CD4+ cells and higher diversity in long-lived donors than in aged donors.

Only a few counts were recorded for this clonotype. The antigen remains unidentified. Then a second PCR, running about 6 to 12 cycles, was carried out with a sample-barcoded 5' primer and a J-beta primer mix. Each CDR3 protein gets one entry after TCRdb re-called the 5' RACE reads with MiXCR. The sample has about 800,000 distinct CDR3 sequences, around half seen once. This TCR was recovered from a man older than 75 in good health. Sequencing was done on a sample of blood. J is TRBJ2-7 and V is TRBV5-1, with 7 bases fitting TRBD1. CDR3 DNA: TGCGCCAGCAGCGCCGCAGGGGGTGACTACGAGCAGTACTTC. Amino acids: CASSAAGGDYEQYF.